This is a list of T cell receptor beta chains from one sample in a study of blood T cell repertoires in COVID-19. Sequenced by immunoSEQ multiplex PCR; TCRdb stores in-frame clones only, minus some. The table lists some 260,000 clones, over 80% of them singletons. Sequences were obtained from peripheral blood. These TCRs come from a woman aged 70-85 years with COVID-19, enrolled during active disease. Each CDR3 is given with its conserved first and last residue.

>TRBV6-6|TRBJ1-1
CASSYSRGAGTEAFF
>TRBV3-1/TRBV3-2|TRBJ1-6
CASSQVDSGSPLHF
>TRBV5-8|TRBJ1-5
CASNGQGANLNQPQHF
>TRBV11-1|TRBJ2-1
CASSEVSGNEQFF
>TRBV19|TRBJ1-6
CASREKGRGTGDSPLHF
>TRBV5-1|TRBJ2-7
CASSLDTGTYEQYF
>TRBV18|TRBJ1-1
CASSPPDRGRAFF
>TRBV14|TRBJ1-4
CASSHLLPVDRLNPATNEKLFF
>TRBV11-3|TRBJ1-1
CASSLVTGQAFF
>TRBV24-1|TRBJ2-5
CATSDFWGQGETQYF
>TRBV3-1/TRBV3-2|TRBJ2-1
CASSQGVAGVGNEQFF
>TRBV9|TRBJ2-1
CASSARGDNEQFF
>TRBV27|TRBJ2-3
CASSWGRGGTQYF
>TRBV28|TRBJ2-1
CASKWHGGNEQFF
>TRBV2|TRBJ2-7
CASSTNRDRFSEQYF
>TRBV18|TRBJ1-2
CASSPAGTGGNYGYTF